This record concerns one TCR beta chain sequence. This sample is drawn from a study of blood T cell repertoires in COVID-19. Study-wide background: T cells, B-cell-depleted T cells, or PBMCs supplied cDNA or gDNA.

This table comes from immunoSEQ multiplex PCR, and its TCRdb copy is limited to in-frame clones, with some not included. The data contain some 300,000 clones, about 90% of them singletons. Losses at the gene ends were 5 bases for V and 4 bases for J; bases not matched to a gene: 7. CDR1 SGHAT and CDR2 FQNNGV come from the germline V gene. The CDR3 loop spans 14 amino acids. Sequenced: peripheral blood. This clonotype originated in a woman aged 40 to 50 with COVID-19, enrolled during active disease. The chain links TRBV11-2 to TRBJ1-1, with 7 bases matching TRBD1. CDR3 amino acids: CASSPNPGGTEAFF. CDR3 nucleotide sequence: TGTGCCAGCAGCCCAAACCCAGGGGGCACTGAAGCTTTCTTT.